Below, 27 T cell receptor beta chains from the same sample are listed, as sequenced in a study of cytomegalovirus exposure and HLA in healthy donors. The study ran its PCR with 60 Vbeta and 13 Jbeta primers. TCRdb keeps only in-frame clones here, not all; method: immunoSEQ multiplex PCR. The sample totals about 40,000 clones. The sequencing input was PBMCs. These receptors were obtained from a human donor in good health.

This rearrangement joins TRBV25-1 to TRBJ2-1; the match to TRBD1 covers 8 bases. The CDR3 has 17 residues. Looked up from germline, CDR1 is MGHDK and CDR2 is SYGVNS. V shed 4 bases and J 7 bases; nucleotides not matched to a gene: 15. In nucleotides, the CDR3 is TGTGCCAGCAGTGGCCAACAGGGGGAACTTTGGGGTAATGAGCAGTTCTTC. It encodes CASSGQQGELWGNEQFF.

With respect to this clone: At one end, the junction sequence differs from germline, possibly due to a read error. The chain recombines TRBV7-8 with TRBJ2-3; the D gene is possibly TRBD2 (6 bases). CDR3 size: 16 residues. Per the germline V gene, CDR1 is SGHVS and CDR2 is FQNEAQ. CDR3 bases: TGTGCCAGCAGCTCAGTGCCGGGACTCCTGCGGGATAAGCAGTATTTT. Residues: CASSSVPGLLRDKQYF.

The chain combines TRBV29-1 with TRBJ2-5; tentatively, D is TRBD1 (5 bases). The J call may not be correct, given that the DNA end is closer to TRBJ2-7. This CDR3 has 11 residues. The germline CDR1 and CDR2 sequences are SQVTM and ANQGSEA. The DNA of the CDR3 is TGCAGCGTTGGTACAGGCTACGAGCAGTACTTC. Translated: CSVGTGYEQYF.

The CDR3, as DNA: TGTGCCAGCAGCGTAGCCCCCCAGCGGGGGGGCCGGGAGACCCAGTACTTC. Encoded protein: CASSVAPQRGGRETQYF. The chain has TRBV9 and TRBJ2-5; 10 bases are shared with TRBD2. V trimming: 0 bases; J trimming: 5 bases; junction bases outside the gene matches: 10. This CDR3 has 17 amino acids. Per the germline V gene, CDR1 is SGDLS and CDR2 is YYNGEE.

The rearrangement links TRBV6-6 to TRBJ1-1, with a weak D call TRBD1 (5 bases). The V end was cut by 7 bases, the J end by 1 base, with 13 bases between. Looked up from germline, CDR1 is MNHNY and CDR2 is SVGAGI (reference sequence). This CDR3 region has 14 residues. CDR3 in amino acids: CASNPTAKNTEAFF. CDR3 coding DNA: TGTGCCAGCAATCCGACAGCCAAGAACACTGAAGCTTTCTTT.

The V gene is TRBV5-1, the J gene TRBJ1-4; D remains unclear. Germline V CDR1 and CDR2: SGHRS, YFSETQ. The V end was cut by 0 bases, the J end by 0 bases, with 9 bases between. This CDR3 has 16 residues. CDR3 protein: CASSLGITATNEKLFF. The DNA of the CDR3 is TGCGCCAGCAGCTTGGGAATAACTGCAACTAATGAAAAACTGTTTTTT.

V gene TRBV29-1 combines with J gene TRBJ2-5, with TRBD2 as a possible D gene (5 bases). Germline values: CDR1 SQVTM, CDR2 ANQGSEA. With 5 bases removed from V and 4 bases from J, the gap between germline ends came to 11 bases. This CDR3 contains 12 residues. CDR3 in DNA: TGCAGCGTTTTAGGAGCGGTAGAGACCCAGTACTTC. Amino acid sequence: CSVLGAVETQYF. The whole variable domain, remainder taken from reference TRBV29-1 and TRBJ2-5, is SAVISQKPSRDICQRGTSLTIQCQVDSQVTMMFWYRQQPGQSLTLIATANQGSEATYESGFVIDKFPISRPNLTFSTLTVSNMSPEDSSIYLCSVLGAVETQYFGPGTRLLVL.

V and J are TRBV25-1 and TRBJ1-1; TRBD1 matches 7 bases. Germline CDR1 MGHDK, CDR2 SYGVNS. Trimming cost V 1 base and J 8 bases; bases outside gene matches: 7. CDR3 length equals 14 residues. CDR3 in amino acids: CASSEFSSRGEAFF. The CDR3 DNA is TGTGCCAGCAGTGAATTCTCCTCCAGGGGGGAAGCTTTCTTT.

The chain combines TRBV5-6 with TRBJ2-5; the D gene is possibly TRBD2 (6 bases). This CDR3 has 17 residues. V was cut by 1 base and J by 4 bases, with 20 bases left in between. Germline loops: CDR1 SGHDT, CDR2 YYEEEE. CDR3 protein: CASSLYSLGTRGETQYF. The CDR3 bases are TGTGCCAGCAGCTTGTATTCCCTGGGGACTCGGGGAGAGACCCAGTACTTC.

The rearrangement links TRBV2 to TRBJ1-1; D remains unclear. The germline V gene encodes CDR1 SNHLY and CDR2 FYNNEI. V dropped 4 bases and J dropped 1 base, with 10 bases sitting between them. The CDR3 length is 14 residues. For the CDR3, the DNA is TGTGCCAGCAGTGTTGGTTCCAGGAACACTGAAGCTTTCTTT. Translating gives CASSVGSRNTEAFF.

The J gene is TRBJ1-4, the V gene TRBV30; D call uncertain. Germline assignment: CDR1 GTSNPN and CDR2 SVGIG (reference sequence). The CDR3 consists of 11 residues. V was clipped by 5 bases and J by 10 bases, with 11 bases between them. The CDR3 sequence: CAWGENGKLFF. CDR3 DNA sequence: TGTGCCTGGGGGGAGAACGGAAAACTGTTTTTT.

The CDR3 protein is CASSPRGQGATDEQYF. CDR3 nucleotides: TGTGCCAGCAGCCCAAGAGGACAGGGAGCTACTGACGAGCAGTACTTC. The chain employs TRBV11-3 and TRBJ2-7; TRBD1 aligns across 8 bases. J was trimmed by 5 bases and V by 5 bases; bases with no gene match: 14. Germline V lookup: CDR1 SGHNT, CDR2 YENEEA. CDR3 length: 16 amino acids.

The chain employs TRBV19 and TRBJ2-7; perhaps TRBD2 as D (5 bases). This CDR3 region has 13 residues. The germline CDR1 and CDR2 sequences are LNHDA and SQIVND (reference sequence). V was trimmed by 4 bases and J by 6 bases, leaving 13 bases between them. CDR3 sequence: CASSNGLLTEQYF. The DNA of the CDR3 is TGTGCCAGTAGTAATGGACTGTTGACCGAGCAGTACTTC.

This rearrangement joins TRBV7-8 to TRBJ1-5; the D gene is possibly TRBD1 (5 bases). Trimming left V 3 bases short and J 2 bases short, with 11 bases between. Germline CDR1 and CDR2: SGHVS and FQNEAQ. CDR3 size: 15 residues. The CDR3 sequence is CASSFSRRGNQPQHF. The CDR3 bases are TGTGCCAGCAGCTTTAGTCGCAGGGGCAATCAGCCCCAGCATTTT.

The CDR3 coding sequence is TGTGCCAGCTCACCACTGGCAGGGGCTGGAAACACCATATATTTT. Protein: CASSPLAGAGNTIYF. The chain links TRBV18 to TRBJ1-3; TRBD1 might be the D (6 bases). V gave up 1 base and J gave up 2 bases, with 9 bases separating them. This CDR3 contains 15 residues. Germline assignment: CDR1 KGHSH and CDR2 LQKENI.

The chain uses TRBV18 and TRBJ1-5, with TRBD1 identical over 9 bases. V lost 5 bases to trimming and J lost 5 bases; unmatched junction nucleotides: 10. Looked up from germline, CDR1 is KGHSH and CDR2 is LQKENI. The CDR3 runs to 16 residues. For the CDR3, the DNA is TGTGCCAGCTCAGAAAACGGACAGGGGAGCCATCAGCCCCAGCATTTT. Its translation: CASSENGQGSHQPQHF.

The chain carries TRBV27 and TRBJ1-5, with TRBD1 identical over 11 bases. After removal of 8 bases from V and 7 bases from J, the junction contained 4 bases not matched to a gene. CDR3 length: 13 residues. Per germline, CDR1 MNHEY and CDR2 SMNVEV (reference sequence). CDR3 sequence: CASRGQGGQPQHF. CDR3 in DNA: TGTGCCAGCCGGGGACAGGGGGGACAGCCCCAGCATTTT.

This chain links TRBV2 with TRBJ2-7, with 7 bases fitting TRBD1. The CDR3 is made up of 15 amino acids. The V segment lost 6 bases and the J segment 0 bases; nucleotides outside the gene matches: 8. CDR1 is SNHLY, CDR2 FYNNEI, per germline. The CDR3 region is CASRPGQALSYEQYF. The CDR3 coding sequence is TGTGCCAGCAGGCCTGGACAGGCCCTCTCCTACGAGCAGTACTTC.

V is TRBV30 and J is TRBJ2-7; 8 bases line up with TRBD1. V gave up 2 bases and J gave up 4 bases; unmatched junction bases: 16. The V gene's germline CDR1 is GTSNPN and CDR2 SVGIG (reference sequence). CDR3 length: 17 residues. CDR3 sequence reads: CAWSTGAGQGAVYEQYF. The CDR3 DNA follows: TGTGCCTGGAGTACCGGGGCCGGGCAGGGGGCTGTGTACGAGCAGTACTTC.

V gene TRBV7-8 combines with J gene TRBJ2-1, with 10 nucleotides matching TRBD2. Germline V CDR1 and CDR2: SGHVS, FQNEAQ. Germline trimming cut 2 bases from V and 5 bases from J; bases unmatched to any gene: 12. The CDR3 has 18 amino acids. CDR3 amino acids: CASSLNLASGGLHNEQFF. CDR3 bases: TGTGCCAGCAGCTTAAATTTGGCTAGCGGGGGTCTGCACAATGAGCAGTTCTTC. The whole variable domain, remainder taken from reference TRBV7-8 and TRBJ2-1, is GAGVSQSPRYKVAKRGQDVALRCDPISGHVSLFWYQQALGQGPEFLTYFQNEAQLDKSGLPSDRFFAERPEGSVSTLKIQRTQQEDSAVYLCASSLNLASGGLHNEQFFGPGTRLTVL.

The rearrangement uses TRBV6-5 and TRBJ2-1; possible D gene TRBD2, 5 bases. The CDR3 has 13 amino acids. Per germline, CDR1 MNHEY and CDR2 SVGAGI. Trimming pared 6 bases from V and 12 bases from J, leaving 18 bases between. The CDR3 spells CASRSIGIGRQFF. Here the CDR3 DNA reads TGTGCCAGCAGATCCATAGGGATAGGGAGGCAGTTCTTC.

The rearrangement links TRBV13 to TRBJ2-2, with 8 bases that match TRBD1. Per the germline V gene, CDR1 is PRHDT and CDR2 is FYEKMQ (reference sequence). V was clipped by 5 bases and J by 1 base; unmatched bases: 9. The CDR3 covers 17 residues. The CDR3 region has the DNA TGTGCCAGCAGCCCAACCAGGGGGCAGATGAACACCGGGGAGCTGTTTTTT. Protein sequence: CASSPTRGQMNTGELFF. Full variable domain (missing parts from reference TRBV13 and TRBJ2-2): AAGVIQSPRHLIKEKRETATLKCYPIPRHDTVYWYQQGPGQDPQFLISFYEKMQSDKGSIPDRFSAQQFSDYHSELNMSSLELGDSALYFCASSPTRGQMNTGELFFGEGSRLTVL.

The rearrangement uses TRBV6-5 and TRBJ2-2; D not resolved. CDR1 is MNHEY, CDR2 SVGAGI, per germline. The germline V and J ends were trimmed by 4 bases and 1 base, with 4 bases remaining between them. The CDR3 spans 13 residues. The CDR3 here is CASSSGNTGELFF. The CDR3 nucleotides are TGTGCCAGCAGTTCGGGGAACACCGGGGAGCTGTTTTTT.

V usage is TRBV2 and J usage is TRBJ2-7; perhaps TRBD1 as D (6 bases). Germline V CDR1 and CDR2: SNHLY, FYNNEI. The CDR3 consists of 12 residues. Trimming removed 8 bases from V and 0 bases from J, with 8 bases in between. CDR3 in amino acids: CASRQVSYEQYF. The CDR3, as DNA: TGTGCCAGCCGACAGGTCTCCTACGAGCAGTACTTC.

This chain links TRBV5-1 with TRBJ2-1, with TRBD1 matching over 11 bases. Germline loops: CDR1 SGHRS, CDR2 YFSETQ. This CDR3 is built from 14 residues. The trim removed 5 bases at V and 6 bases at J, leaving 4 bases unmatched. CDR3 sequence (DNA): TGCGCCAGCAGTCATGGGACAGGGGGCAATGAGCAGTTCTTC. Translated: CASSHGTGGNEQFF.

This rearrangement joins TRBV10-1 to TRBJ2-1, with 7 bases that match TRBD2. Trimming at V came to 4 bases and at J to 4 bases, leaving 4 bases not matched to a gene. Germline lookup yields CDR1 WNHNN and CDR2 SYGVQD (reference sequence). The CDR3 has 14 amino acids. The CDR3 reads CASSAGGTYNEQFF. CDR3 DNA sequence: TGCGCCAGCAGTGCCGGGGGGACTTACAATGAGCAGTTCTTC.

The chain is built from TRBV2 and TRBJ1-4; a weak D match, TRBD1 (5 bases). The CDR3 extends over 15 amino acids. From germline, CDR1 is SNHLY and CDR2 FYNNEI. The V gene lost 2 bases and the J gene lost 6 bases, with 13 bases spanning the gap. The DNA for the CDR3 is TGTGCCAGCAGTGAACAGGGCCGGACGTATGAAAAACTGTTTTTT. Its protein product is CASSEQGRTYEKLFF.